This T cell receptor (beta chain) was sequenced during a study of blood T cell repertoires in COVID-19. Assay used: immunoSEQ multiplex PCR; TCRdb lists only in-frame clones, some missing. Of 140,000 or so clones detected, 80% to 90% appear once; the ten largest clones hold approximately 11%. This CDR3 comprises 15 residues. The V and J ends lost 3 bases and 7 bases, in that order; junction bases with no gene match: 4. CDR1 is MNHEY and CDR2 is SMNVEV in the germline V gene (reference sequence). This clonotype was obtained from an elderly woman with acute or convalescent COVID-19. The material sequenced was peripheral blood. The chain recombines TRBV27 with TRBJ1-5, with 12 nucleotides matching TRBD1. CDR3 sequence reads: CASSLGQGAGQPQHF. Here the CDR3 DNA reads TGTGCCAGCAGTTTGGGACAGGGGGCAGGGCAGCCCCAGCATTTT.